Below are 5 T cell receptor beta chains sequenced from a single sample in a study of blood T cell repertoires in COVID-19. Produced via immunoSEQ multiplex PCR; TCRdb's table is partial and in-frame only. This sample has about 130,000 clones, with about 85% found just once. Material for sequencing was peripheral blood. The receptors stem from an elderly woman with acute or convalescent COVID-19.

In the case of this clone: This specimen includes other DNA sequences encoding the same CDR3. The DNA for the CDR3 is TGTGCCAGCAGTTTACAGGGTGGCACTGAAGCTTTCTTT. Translation gives CASSLQGGTEAFF. V usage is TRBV12-3 or TRBV12-4 and J usage is TRBJ1-1; D is perhaps TRBD1 (5 bases). This CDR3 has 13 residues. Between the trimmed V and J ends, which lost 2 bases and 4 bases, there was a span of 8 bases.

V usage is TRBV5-1 and J usage is TRBJ2-7, with 13 bases matching TRBD2. CDR3 length equals 14 residues. Germline trimming cut 0 bases from V and 6 bases from J; bases unmatched to any gene: 0. The V gene's germline CDR1 is SGHRS and CDR2 YFSETQ. The chain's CDR3 is CASSLGTSGGEQYF. The CDR3 DNA reads as TGCGCCAGCAGCTTGGGGACTAGCGGGGGCGAGCAGTACTTC.

The chain is built from TRBV11-1 and TRBJ1-2, with D uncertain. Germline CDR1 reads SGHAT; CDR2 reads FQDESV (reference sequence). CDR3 length: 14 amino acids. V lost 5 bases and J 2 bases, leaving 12 bases between the germline ends. Written as DNA, the CDR3 is TGTGCCAGCAGCGCCGGTGGGAGAAACTATGGCTACACCTTC. Amino acid sequence: CASSAGGRNYGYTF.

The rearrangement uses TRBV24-1 and TRBJ2-2, with a weak D call TRBD1 (6 bases). V was cut by 2 bases and J by 9 bases, with 18 bases left in between. Per the germline V gene, CDR1 is KGHDR and CDR2 is SFDVKD. This CDR3 is 16 amino acids long. The CDR3, as DNA: TGTGCCACCAGTGATTCGCTGACAGGCCCCGCCTGGGAGCTGTTTTTT. Translated: CATSDSLTGPAWELFF.

The table lists this clone with a count of one. This chain uses TRBV18 with TRBJ1-3, with a weak D call TRBD1 (5 bases). CDR1 and CDR2 from the germline V gene are KGHSH and LQKENI. The CDR3 spans 17 residues. V lost 3 bases and J lost 0, with 15 bases in between. CDR3 protein: CASSPFDRQISGNTIYF. Written as DNA, the CDR3 is TGTGCCAGCTCACCCTTCGACAGACAAATCTCTGGAAACACCATATATTTT.